The 29 T cell receptor beta chains reported below all come from one sample, sequenced in a study of preoperative IRX-2 immunotherapy in early breast cancer. TCRdb's table, derived via immunoSEQ multiplex PCR, lists solely in-frame clones and lacks some. The sample includes fewer than 40,000 clones, more than 90% of them seen just once. The sample's treatment: preoperative locoregional IRX-2 cytokine immunotherapy. The specimen was obtained from a patient treated with IRX-2 immunotherapy. These receptors were collected from a human donor with breast cancer.

The gene calls are TRBV21-1 and TRBJ1-2. TRBV21-1 is a known pseudogene. The CDR3 runs to 13 residues. CDR3 sequence: CASSLEAAGGYTF. CDR3 nucleotides: TGTGCCAGCAGCCTGGAAGCCGCCGGGGGCTACACCTTC.

This CDR3 is CASSLSGTPTEEQFF. CDR3 coding DNA: TGTGCCAGCAGCTTAAGTGGAACGCCGACGGAGGAGCAGTTCTTC. V and J are TRBV7-3 and TRBJ2-1; D is ambiguous. The CDR3 extends over 15 amino acids. Per germline, CDR1 SGHTA and CDR2 FQGTGA. With 1 base removed from V and 10 bases from J, the gap between germline ends came to 17 bases. Full variable domain (outside the CDR3, taken from reference TRBV7-3 and TRBJ2-1): GAGVSQTPSNKVTEKGKYVELRCDPISGHTALYWYRQSLGQGPEFLIYFQGTGAADDSGLPNDRFFAVRPEGSVSTLKIQRTERGDSAVYLCASSLSGTPTEEQFFGPGTRLTVL.

The rearrangement joins TRBV11-1 to TRBJ2-2; tentative D call: TRBD1 (6 bases). This CDR3 has 15 residues. The V end lost 5 bases, the J end lost 2 bases, and 12 bases lay between the germline ends. Germline CDR1 reads SGHAT; CDR2 reads FQDESV (reference sequence). The CDR3 spells CASSVGTLNTGELFF. The CDR3 DNA is TGTGCCAGCAGCGTCGGGACACTTAACACCGGGGAGCTGTTTTTT.

The V gene is TRBV28, the J gene TRBJ2-3, with 10 bases that match TRBD2. Germline V gene lookup returns CDR1 MDHEN and CDR2 SYDVKM. This CDR3 contains 15 residues. Trimming removed 7 bases from V and 6 bases from J; junction bases left unmatched: 10. This CDR3 reads CASTASGSGLDTQYF. The CDR3 bases are TGTGCCAGCACGGCTAGCGGGAGTGGATTGGATACGCAGTATTTT. Drawing the rest from reference TRBV28 and TRBJ2-3, the complete variable domain is DVKVTQSSRYLVKRTGEKVFLECVQDMDHENMFWYRQDPGLGLRLIYFSYDVKMKEKGDIPEGYSVSREKKERFSLILESASTNQTSMYLCASTASGSGLDTQYFGPGTRLTVL.

As DNA, the CDR3 is TGTGCCAGCAGAGCCCAGACAGGCGGAAGTAATTCACCCCTCCACTTT. This sequence encodes CASRAQTGGSNSPLHF. This chain uses TRBV11-2 with TRBJ1-6, with a tentative D call TRBD1 (6 bases). CDR1 and CDR2 (germline): SGHAT, FQNNGV. The CDR3 spans 16 residues. V gave up 6 bases and J gave up 6 bases, with 18 bases separating them.

The V call is TRBV7-8, the J call TRBJ2-2; maybe TRBD2 (6 bases). Germline V CDR1 and CDR2: SGHVS, FQNEAQ. V was clipped by 6 bases and J by 4 bases, with 12 bases between them. This CDR3 has 14 residues. The CDR3 region is CASRLATLTGELFF. The CDR3 bases are TGTGCCAGCAGGCTAGCGACGCTCACCGGGGAGCTGTTTTTT.

The V and J genes are TRBV5-6 and TRBJ2-5; no definite D call. The CDR3 consists of 14 residues. CDR1 is SGHDT, CDR2 YYEEEE, per germline. Trimming took 2 bases from V and 2 from J, leaving 10 bases between them. The CDR3 reads CASSLGLGQETQYF. CDR3 nucleotides: TGTGCCAGCAGCTTAGGGCTGGGTCAAGAGACCCAGTACTTC.

This chain joins TRBV4-2 and TRBJ2-7, with 8 bases fitting TRBD1. The CDR3 loop spans 14 amino acids. Looked up from germline, CDR1 is LGHNA and CDR2 is YNFKEQ. V shed 3 bases and J 6 bases; nucleotides not matched to a gene: 7. The CDR3 spells CASSQPGQGAEQYF. In nucleotides, the CDR3 is TGTGCCAGCAGCCAGCCCGGACAGGGCGCCGAGCAGTACTTC.

This chain connects TRBV29-1 to TRBJ2-1; D uncertain. This CDR3 comprises 16 residues. Germline assignment: CDR1 SQVTM and CDR2 ANQGSEA. V lost 3 bases and J lost 0, with 15 bases in between. The CDR3 reads CSVDLTTVTSYNEQFF. The CDR3 bases are TGCAGCGTTGATCTAACAACCGTTACCTCCTACAATGAGCAGTTCTTC.

The rearrangement joins TRBV27 to TRBJ2-7; D ambiguous. The length of the CDR3 is 13 residues. CDR1 and CDR2 from the germline V gene are MNHEY and SMNVEV (reference sequence). V lost 2 bases, J lost 5 bases, and 10 bases lay in between. The CDR3 loop is CASSLGVMNEQYF. The CDR3 region has the DNA TGTGCCAGCAGTTTAGGGGTGATGAACGAGCAGTACTTC.

The chain combines TRBV4-1 with TRBJ1-2; D is ambiguous. Germline lookup yields CDR1 MGHRA and CDR2 YSYEKL. Trimming shortened V by 3 bases and J by 4 bases, and 24 bases separated the two germline ends. The CDR3 covers 18 residues. The CDR3 loop reads CASSQRDILDLRVYGYTF. The CDR3 DNA reads TGCGCCAGCAGCCAGCGGGATATACTCGACTTGAGAGTCTATGGCTACACCTTC.

V usage is TRBV29-1 and J usage is TRBJ2-7; D call uncertain. V was clipped by 3 bases and J by 3 bases, with 9 bases between them. Germline V gene lookup returns CDR1 SQVTM and CDR2 ANQGSEA. This CDR3 comprises 12 residues. DNA for the CDR3: TGCAGCGTTGAGGAAAATTTCTACGAGCAGTACTTC. As protein: CSVEENFYEQYF.

The chain has TRBV5-4 and TRBJ2-7; TRBD1 might be the D (5 bases). Deletions cut 5 bases from V and 4 bases from J, with 13 bases between. Germline CDR1 reads SGHNT; CDR2 reads YYREEE (reference sequence). There are 13 residues in the CDR3. The CDR3 region has the DNA TGTGCCAGCAGTTTACAGGATCCTTACGAGCAGTACTTC. This translates into CASSLQDPYEQYF. The full variable domain, completed using reference TRBV5-4 and TRBJ2-7, is ETGVTQSPTHLIKTRGQQVTLRCSSQSGHNTVSWYQQALGQGPQFIFQYYREEENGRGNFPPRFSGLQFPNYSSELNVNALELDDSALYLCASSLQDPYEQYFGPGTRLTVT.

V gene TRBV27 combines with J gene TRBJ1-4; D not resolved. Germline-derived CDR1 and CDR2 are MNHEY and SMNVEV (reference sequence). V shed 2 bases and J shed 4 bases, with 8 bases lying between them. The CDR3 consists of 14 residues. This CDR3 reads CASSLGVLNEKLFF. CDR3 nucleotides: TGTGCCAGCAGTTTAGGAGTCCTTAATGAAAAACTGTTTTTT.

In DNA, the CDR3 is TGTGCCAGCAGCTTAGAGGGACGGCATTATGGCTACACCTTC. This gives the protein CASSLEGRHYGYTF. The rearrangement joins TRBV7-6 to TRBJ1-2; tentatively, D is TRBD1 (5 bases). The CDR3 consists of 14 residues. CDR1 SGHVS and CDR2 FNYEAQ come from the germline V gene. V lost 1 base and J lost 5, with 11 bases in between.

The chain employs TRBV11-2 and TRBJ2-7; D might be TRBD1 or TRBD2, each matching 6 bases. The V gene's germline CDR1 is SGHAT and CDR2 FQNNGV. This CDR3 is 14 amino acids long. V lost 5 bases and J lost 7, with 18 bases in between. CDR3 nucleotides: TGTGCCAGCAGCCCGATAAGGGGGGCGAGGGAGCAGTACTTC. Residues: CASSPIRGAREQYF.

This clone was seen a single time. The rearrangement links TRBV5-4 to TRBJ1-2; 7 nucleotides agree with TRBD1. From germline, CDR1 is SGHNT and CDR2 YYREEE (reference sequence). Losses at the gene ends were 3 bases for V and 5 bases for J; bases not matched to a gene: 4. The CDR3 covers 13 residues. In DNA form, the CDR3 reads TGTGCCAGCAGCTCGGGACAGTCGTATGGCTACACCTTC. Encoded protein: CASSSGQSYGYTF.

The rearrangement uses TRBV7-2 and TRBJ2-6; D remains unclear. CDR1 and CDR2 (germline): SGHTA, FQGNSA. This CDR3 contains 15 residues. V was shortened by 6 bases and J by 0 bases, with 9 bases between the two germline ends. The CDR3 DNA sequence: TGTGCCAGCAGTCAGAGGCTCTCTGGGGCCAACGTCCTGACTTTC. Its translation is CASSQRLSGANVLTF.

The genes are TRBV7-9 and TRBJ1-2, with D possibly TRBD1 on 6 matching bases. CDR3 size: 10 residues. Germline V gives CDR1 SEHNR, CDR2 FQNEAQ (reference sequence). V was clipped by 8 bases and J by 8 bases, with 9 bases between them. CDR3 sequence: CASAGAGYTF. In nucleotides, the CDR3 is TGTGCCAGCGCGGGGGCCGGCTACACCTTC.

This sequence joins TRBV4-3 and TRBJ2-1, with TRBD1 matching 12 bases. This CDR3 contains 17 residues. Germline assignment: CDR1 LGHNA and CDR2 YSLEER. V lost 2 bases and J lost 12; bases outside the gene matches: 14. The CDR3: CASSQPDLGQGAQGQFF. Written as DNA, the CDR3 is TGCGCCAGCAGCCAACCCGATCTGGGACAGGGGGCGCAGGGGCAGTTCTTC.

The chain carries TRBV5-1 and TRBJ1-2; no reliable D call. Trimming removed 2 bases at V and 8 bases at J, with 13 bases between. The germline V gene has CDR1 SGHRS and CDR2 YFSETQ. CDR3 length equals 13 residues. The CDR3 region is CASSFAYGKGYTF. CDR3 nucleotide sequence: TGCGCCAGCAGCTTTGCTTATGGGAAAGGCTACACCTTC.

The rearrangement links TRBV7-9 to TRBJ2-2; tentatively, D is TRBD1 or TRBD2 (7 bases each). Trimming removed 3 bases from V and 4 bases from J, with 12 bases in between. The CDR3 length is 15 residues. The germline gives CDR1 SEHNR, CDR2 FQNEAQ (reference sequence). CDR3 residues: CASSFGRGRTGELFF. The CDR3 DNA sequence: TGTGCCAGCAGCTTTGGGAGGGGGCGCACCGGGGAGCTGTTTTTT. The complete variable domain, with remaining parts taken from reference TRBV7-9 and TRBJ2-2, reads DTGVSQNPRHKITKRGQNVTFRCDPISEHNRLYWYRQTLGQGPEFLTYFQNEAQLEKSRLLSDRFSAERPKGSFSTLEIQRTEQGDSAMYLCASSFGRGRTGELFFGEGSRLTVL.

This rearrangement joins TRBV2 to TRBJ2-3; unclear D gene. There are 14 residues in the CDR3. Germline V CDR1 and CDR2: SNHLY, FYNNEI. The ends were cut back, 7 bases at V and 2 bases at J, with 13 bases in the middle. DNA for the CDR3: TGTGCCAGCAACCTCCTAGGATACACAGATACGCAGTATTTT. Amino acid sequence: CASNLLGYTDTQYF.

The chain is built from TRBV6-5 and TRBJ1-6; no firm D call. CDR1 and CDR2 (germline): MNHEY, SVGAGI. CDR3 length: 14 residues. V was trimmed by 5 bases and J by 4 bases, leaving 9 bases between them. CDR3 sequence reads: CASSPLTYNSPLHF. CDR3 DNA sequence: TGTGCCAGCAGTCCGTTGACGTATAATTCACCCCTCCACTTT.

The genes are TRBV18 and TRBJ2-1, with 8 positions matching TRBD2. After removal of 6 bases from V and 6 bases from J, the junction contained 10 bases not matched to a gene. The germline V gene has CDR1 KGHSH and CDR2 LQKENI. The CDR3 has 15 amino acids. The CDR3 region has the DNA TGTGCCAGCTCCGGAGTAGGCGGGGGGACCAATGAGCAGTTCTTC. Protein product: CASSGVGGGTNEQFF.

J is TRBJ1-2 and V is TRBV7-9; D uncertain. The germline CDR1 and CDR2 sequences are SEHNR and FQNEAQ (reference sequence). V lost 1 base, J lost 3 bases, and 12 bases lay in between. The CDR3 is 15 amino acids. CDR3 bases: TGTGCCAGCAGCTTAGGGGCAGGCCGAGACTATGGCTACACCTTC. Protein sequence: CASSLGAGRDYGYTF.

The chain uses TRBV2 and TRBJ2-4, with D tentatively TRBD2 (5 bases). The germline CDR1 and CDR2 sequences are SNHLY and FYNNEI. CDR3 length equals 15 residues. Trimming removed 7 bases at V and 3 bases at J, with 16 bases between. The DNA for the CDR3 is TGTGCCAGCACCCTGGACTGGTTGGGCAAAAACATTCAGTACTTC. It translates to CASTLDWLGKNIQYF.

This clone was observed a single time. V and J are TRBV7-2 and TRBJ2-2; maybe TRBD2 (5 bases). V was clipped by 1 base and J by 7 bases, with 7 bases between them. Germline CDR1 and CDR2: SGHTA and FQGNSA. The CDR3 sequence is 13 residues long. CDR3: CASSLGGIGELFF. CDR3 DNA sequence: TGTGCCAGCAGCTTAGGAGGGATCGGGGAGCTGTTTTTT.

This sequence joins TRBV15 and TRBJ2-1; no reliable D call. The CDR3 has 16 residues. Germline V lookup: CDR1 LNHNV, CDR2 YYDKDF (reference sequence). The germline V and J ends were trimmed by 3 bases and 8 bases, with 20 bases remaining between them. The CDR3: CATSSRTKTLGDEQFF. Written as DNA, the CDR3 is TGTGCCACCAGCAGCCGGACGAAGACCCTGGGCGATGAGCAGTTCTTC.